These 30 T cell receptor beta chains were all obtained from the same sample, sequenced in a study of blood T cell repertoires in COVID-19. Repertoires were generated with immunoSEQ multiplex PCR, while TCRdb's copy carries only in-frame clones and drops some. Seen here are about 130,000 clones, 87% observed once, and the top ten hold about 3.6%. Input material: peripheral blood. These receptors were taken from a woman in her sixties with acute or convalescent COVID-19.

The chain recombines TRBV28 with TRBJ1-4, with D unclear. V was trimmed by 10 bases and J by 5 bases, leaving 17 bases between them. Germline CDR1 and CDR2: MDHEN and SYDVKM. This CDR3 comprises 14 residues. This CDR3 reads CATRTWAANEKLFF. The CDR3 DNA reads TGTGCCACCCGTACTTGGGCCGCCAATGAAAAACTGTTTTTT.

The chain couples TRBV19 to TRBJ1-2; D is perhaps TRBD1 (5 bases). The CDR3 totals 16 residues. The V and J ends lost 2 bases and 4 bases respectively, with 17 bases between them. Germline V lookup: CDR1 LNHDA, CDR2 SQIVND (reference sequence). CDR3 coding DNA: TGTGCCAGTAGTATACCGCATACGGGGGTGAGCTATGGCTACACCTTC. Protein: CASSIPHTGVSYGYTF.

The CDR3 sequence is CSASAGLAAYNEQFF. The CDR3 coding sequence is TGCAGTGCTAGTGCGGGGCTAGCGGCGTACAATGAGCAGTTCTTC. The chain employs TRBV20-1 and TRBJ2-1; 7 bases map to TRBD2. V gave up 3 bases and J gave up 4 bases; unmatched junction bases: 9. Germline CDR1 reads DFQATT; CDR2 reads SNEGSKA (reference sequence). This CDR3 has 15 residues.

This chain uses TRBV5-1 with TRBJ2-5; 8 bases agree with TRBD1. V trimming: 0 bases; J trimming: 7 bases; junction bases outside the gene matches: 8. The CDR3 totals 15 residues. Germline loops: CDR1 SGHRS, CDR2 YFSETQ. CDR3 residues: CASSLGTGISGTQYF. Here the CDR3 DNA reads TGCGCCAGCAGCTTGGGGACAGGGATTTCGGGGACCCAGTACTTC.

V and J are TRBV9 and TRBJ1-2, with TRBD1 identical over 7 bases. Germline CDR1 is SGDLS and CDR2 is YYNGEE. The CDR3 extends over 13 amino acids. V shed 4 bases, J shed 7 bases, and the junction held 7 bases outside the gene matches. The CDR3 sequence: CASSPGGFTGYTF. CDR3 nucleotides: TGTGCCAGCAGCCCAGGGGGGTTTACTGGCTACACCTTC.

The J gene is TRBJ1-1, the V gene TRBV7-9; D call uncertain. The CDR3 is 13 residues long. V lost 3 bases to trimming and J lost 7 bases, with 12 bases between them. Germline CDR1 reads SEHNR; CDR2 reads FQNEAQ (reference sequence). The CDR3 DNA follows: TGTGCCAGCAGCTTTCTGGGCGCGGGTGAAGCTTTCTTT. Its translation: CASSFLGAGEAFF. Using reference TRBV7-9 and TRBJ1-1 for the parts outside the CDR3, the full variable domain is DTGVSQNPRHKITKRGQNVTFRCDPISEHNRLYWYRQTLGQGPEFLTYFQNEAQLEKSRLLSDRFSAERPKGSFSTLEIQRTEQGDSAMYLCASSFLGAGEAFFGQGTRLTVV.

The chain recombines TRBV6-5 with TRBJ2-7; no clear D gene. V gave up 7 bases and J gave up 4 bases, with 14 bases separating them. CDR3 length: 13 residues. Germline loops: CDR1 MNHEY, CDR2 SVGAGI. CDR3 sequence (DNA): TGTGCCAGCAAGTTGGCAGGCAATTACGAGCAGTACTTC. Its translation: CASKLAGNYEQYF.

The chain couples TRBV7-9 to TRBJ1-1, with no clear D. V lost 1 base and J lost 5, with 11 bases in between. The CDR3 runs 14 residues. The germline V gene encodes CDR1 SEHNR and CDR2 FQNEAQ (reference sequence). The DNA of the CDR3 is TGTGCCAGCAGCTTAGTCAAGAGGAAGACTGAAGCTTTCTTT. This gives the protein CASSLVKRKTEAFF.

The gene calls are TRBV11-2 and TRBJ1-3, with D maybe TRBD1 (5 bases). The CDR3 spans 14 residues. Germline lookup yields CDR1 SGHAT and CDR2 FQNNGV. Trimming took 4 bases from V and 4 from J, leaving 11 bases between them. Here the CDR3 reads CASSWGGSGNTIYF. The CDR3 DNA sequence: TGTGCCAGCAGCTGGGGGGGGAGCGGAAACACCATATATTTT.

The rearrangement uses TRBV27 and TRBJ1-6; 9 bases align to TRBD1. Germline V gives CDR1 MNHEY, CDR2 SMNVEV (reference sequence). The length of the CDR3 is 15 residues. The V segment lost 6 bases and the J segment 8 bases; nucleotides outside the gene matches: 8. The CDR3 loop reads CASSYEQGAHSPLHF. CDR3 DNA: TGTGCCAGCAGCTATGAACAGGGGGCTCATTCACCCCTCCACTTT.

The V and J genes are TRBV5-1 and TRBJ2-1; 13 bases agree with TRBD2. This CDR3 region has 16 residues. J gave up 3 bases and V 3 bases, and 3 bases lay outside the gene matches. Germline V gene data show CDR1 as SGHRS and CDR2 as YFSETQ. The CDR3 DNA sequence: TGCGCCAGCAGCTCGGGACTAGCGGGACTCTACAATGAGCAGTTCTTC. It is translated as CASSSGLAGLYNEQFF.

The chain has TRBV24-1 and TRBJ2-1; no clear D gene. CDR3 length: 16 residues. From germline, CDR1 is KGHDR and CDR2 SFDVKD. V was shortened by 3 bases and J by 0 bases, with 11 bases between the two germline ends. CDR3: CATSDTLPSSYNEQFF. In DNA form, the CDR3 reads TGTGCCACCAGTGATACCCTTCCGAGCTCCTACAATGAGCAGTTCTTC.

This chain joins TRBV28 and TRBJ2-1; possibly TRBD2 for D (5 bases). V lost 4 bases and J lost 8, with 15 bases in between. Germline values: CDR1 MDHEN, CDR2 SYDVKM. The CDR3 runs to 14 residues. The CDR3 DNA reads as TGTGCCAGCAGTTCACCGAAACCGAGGGATGAGCAGTTCTTC. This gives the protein CASSSPKPRDEQFF.

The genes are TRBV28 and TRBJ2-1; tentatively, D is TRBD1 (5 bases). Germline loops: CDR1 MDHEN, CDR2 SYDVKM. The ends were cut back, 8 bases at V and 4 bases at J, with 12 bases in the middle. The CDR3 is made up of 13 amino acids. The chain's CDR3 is CASGRTSYNEQFF. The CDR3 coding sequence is TGTGCCAGCGGTCGGACATCTTACAATGAGCAGTTCTTC. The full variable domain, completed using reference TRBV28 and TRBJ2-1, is DVKVTQSSRYLVKRTGEKVFLECVQDMDHENMFWYRQDPGLGLRLIYFSYDVKMKEKGDIPEGYSVSREKKERFSLILESASTNQTSMYLCASGRTSYNEQFFGPGTRLTVL.

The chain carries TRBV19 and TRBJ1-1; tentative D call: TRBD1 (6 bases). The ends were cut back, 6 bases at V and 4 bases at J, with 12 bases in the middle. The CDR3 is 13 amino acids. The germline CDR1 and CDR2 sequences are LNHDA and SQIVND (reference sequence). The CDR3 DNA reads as TGTGCCAGTAGCCCGGACAGAAGCACTGAAGCTTTCTTT. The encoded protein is CASSPDRSTEAFF.

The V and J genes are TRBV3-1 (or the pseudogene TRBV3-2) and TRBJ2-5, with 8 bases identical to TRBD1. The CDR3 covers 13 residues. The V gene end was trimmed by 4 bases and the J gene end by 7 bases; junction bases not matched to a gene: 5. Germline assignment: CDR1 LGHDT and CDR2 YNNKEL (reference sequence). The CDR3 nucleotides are TGTGCCAGCAGCCCAGGGGGCTCTGGGACCCAGTACTTC. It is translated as CASSPGGSGTQYF.

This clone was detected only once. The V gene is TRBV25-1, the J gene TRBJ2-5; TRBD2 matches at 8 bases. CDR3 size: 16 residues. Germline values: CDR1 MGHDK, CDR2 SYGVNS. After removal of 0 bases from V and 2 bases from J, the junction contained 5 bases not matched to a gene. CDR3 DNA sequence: TGTGCCAGCAGTGAATATAGGGCTAGCGGGCAAGAGACCCAGTACTTC. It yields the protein CASSEYRASGQETQYF.

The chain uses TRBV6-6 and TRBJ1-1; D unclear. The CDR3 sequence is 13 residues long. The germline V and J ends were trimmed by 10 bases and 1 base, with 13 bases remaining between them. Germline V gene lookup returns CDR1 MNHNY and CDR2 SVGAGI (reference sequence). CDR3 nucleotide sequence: TGTGCCACGGGTCCTGGCCCGAACACTGAAGCTTTCTTT. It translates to CATGPGPNTEAFF.

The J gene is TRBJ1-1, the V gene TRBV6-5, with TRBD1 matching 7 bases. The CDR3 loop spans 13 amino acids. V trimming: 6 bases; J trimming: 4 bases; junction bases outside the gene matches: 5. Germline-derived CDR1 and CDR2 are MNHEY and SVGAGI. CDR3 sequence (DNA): TGTGCCAGCAGATGGGACAGCCCCACTGAAGCTTTCTTT. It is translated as CASRWDSPTEAFF.

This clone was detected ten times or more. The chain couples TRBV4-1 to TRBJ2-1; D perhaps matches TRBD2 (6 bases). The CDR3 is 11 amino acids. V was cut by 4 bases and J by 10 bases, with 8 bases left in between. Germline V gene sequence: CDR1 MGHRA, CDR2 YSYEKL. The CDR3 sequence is CASSRDFEQFF. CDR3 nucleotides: TGCGCCAGCAGCCGGGACTTCGAGCAGTTCTTC.

CDR3 amino acids: CASSARGRGTEAFF. For the CDR3, the DNA is TGTGCCAGCAGTGCTAGGGGCCGGGGGACTGAAGCTTTCTTT. The J gene is TRBJ1-1, the V gene TRBV28, with a possible D match to TRBD1 (5 bases). The CDR3 covers 14 residues. V gave up 5 bases and J gave up 5 bases, with 15 bases separating them. CDR1 is MDHEN, CDR2 SYDVKM, per germline. Using reference TRBV28 and TRBJ1-1 for the parts outside the CDR3, the full variable domain is DVKVTQSSRYLVKRTGEKVFLECVQDMDHENMFWYRQDPGLGLRLIYFSYDVKMKEKGDIPEGYSVSREKKERFSLILESASTNQTSMYLCASSARGRGTEAFFGQGTRLTVV.

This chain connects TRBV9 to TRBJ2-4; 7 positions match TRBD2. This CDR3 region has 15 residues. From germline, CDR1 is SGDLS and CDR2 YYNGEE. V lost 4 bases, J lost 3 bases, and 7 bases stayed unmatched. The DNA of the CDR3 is TGTGCCAGCAGCCCCCTAGCGGACTTCAAAAACATTCAGTACTTC. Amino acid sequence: CASSPLADFKNIQYF.

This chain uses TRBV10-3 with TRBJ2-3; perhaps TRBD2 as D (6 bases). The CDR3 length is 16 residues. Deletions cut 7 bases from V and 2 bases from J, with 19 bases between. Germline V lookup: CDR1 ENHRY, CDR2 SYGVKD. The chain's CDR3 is CAITPGWGEHTDTQYF. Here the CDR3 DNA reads TGTGCCATCACCCCTGGTTGGGGGGAACACACAGATACGCAGTATTTT.

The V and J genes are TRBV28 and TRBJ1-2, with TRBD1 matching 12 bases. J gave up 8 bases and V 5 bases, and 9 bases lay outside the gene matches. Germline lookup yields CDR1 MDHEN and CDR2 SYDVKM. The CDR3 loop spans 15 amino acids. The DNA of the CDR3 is TGTGCCAGCAGTCTACCGGGACAGGGGGCTCAGGGCTACACCTTC. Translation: CASSLPGQGAQGYTF.

CDR3 loop: CASSLVPVRETQYF. CDR3 nucleotides: TGTGCCAGCAGCTTAGTCCCAGTAAGAGAGACCCAGTACTTC. The chain employs TRBV7-2 and TRBJ2-5, with no clear D. Per germline, CDR1 SGHTA and CDR2 FQGNSA. The V gene lost 1 base and the J gene lost 4 bases, with 10 bases spanning the gap. This CDR3 is built from 14 residues. The variable domain in full, completed from reference TRBV7-2 and TRBJ2-5, reads GAGVSQSPSNKVTEKGKDVELRCDPISGHTALYWYRQSLGQGLEFLIYFQGNSAPDKSGLPSDRFSAERTGGSVSTLTIQRTQQEDSAVYLCASSLVPVRETQYFGPGTRLLVL.

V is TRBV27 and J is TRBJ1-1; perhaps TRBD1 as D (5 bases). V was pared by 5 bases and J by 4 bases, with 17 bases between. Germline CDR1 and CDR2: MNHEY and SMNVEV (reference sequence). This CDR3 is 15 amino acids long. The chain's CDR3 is CASSRRGIGGTEAFF. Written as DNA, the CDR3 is TGTGCCAGCAGTCGGCGGGGGATTGGGGGCACTGAAGCTTTCTTT.

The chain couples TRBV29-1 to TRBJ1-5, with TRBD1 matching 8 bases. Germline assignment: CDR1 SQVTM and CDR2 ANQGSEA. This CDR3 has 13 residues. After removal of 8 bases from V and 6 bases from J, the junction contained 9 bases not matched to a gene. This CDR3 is CSTTTGVGQPQHF. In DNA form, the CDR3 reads TGCAGCACGACGACAGGGGTTGGTCAGCCCCAGCATTTT.

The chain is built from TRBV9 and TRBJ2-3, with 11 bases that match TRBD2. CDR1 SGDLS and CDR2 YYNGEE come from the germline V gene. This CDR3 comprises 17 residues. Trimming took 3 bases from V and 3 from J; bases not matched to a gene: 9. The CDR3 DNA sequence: TGTGCCAGCAGCGAGGGGAGAGGGACTAGCGGTACAGATACGCAGTATTTT. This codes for CASSEGRGTSGTDTQYF.

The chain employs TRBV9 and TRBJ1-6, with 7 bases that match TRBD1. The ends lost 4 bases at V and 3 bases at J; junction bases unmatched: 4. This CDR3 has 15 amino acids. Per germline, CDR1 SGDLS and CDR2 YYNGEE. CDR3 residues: CASSFGTDYNSPLHF. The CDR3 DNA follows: TGTGCCAGCAGCTTTGGGACAGACTATAATTCACCCCTCCACTTT.

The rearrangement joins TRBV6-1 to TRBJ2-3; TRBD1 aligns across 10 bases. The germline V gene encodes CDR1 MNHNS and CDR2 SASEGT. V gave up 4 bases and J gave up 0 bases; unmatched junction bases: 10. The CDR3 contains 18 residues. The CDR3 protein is CASSVRTGGYPSTDTQYF. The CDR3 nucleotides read TGTGCCAGCAGTGTACGGACAGGGGGTTACCCTAGCACAGATACGCAGTATTTT.